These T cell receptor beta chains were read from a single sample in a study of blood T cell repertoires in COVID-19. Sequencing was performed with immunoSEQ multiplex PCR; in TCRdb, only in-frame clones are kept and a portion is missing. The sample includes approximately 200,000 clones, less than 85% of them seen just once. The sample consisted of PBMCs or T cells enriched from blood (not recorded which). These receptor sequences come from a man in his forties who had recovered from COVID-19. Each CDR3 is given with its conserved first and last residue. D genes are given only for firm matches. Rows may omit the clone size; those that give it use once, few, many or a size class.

CASSPKDRVDTEAFF	TGTGCCAGCTCACCGAAAGACAGGGTCGACACTGAAGCTTTCTTT	15	TRBJ1-1	TRBV18	-	TRBD1
CASSLVVAGEQFF	TGTGCCAGCAGTTTGGTCGTGGCTGGTGAGCAGTTCTTC	13	TRBJ2-1	TRBV12-3/TRBV12-4	-	-
CASSPQGARVIVEAFF	TGTGCCAGCAGCCCTCAGGGGGCGCGAGTAATAGTTGAAGCTTTCTTT	16	TRBJ1-1	TRBV7-9	-	TRBD1
CASTLAGVGTDTQYF	TGCGCCAGCACCCTAGCGGGAGTAGGAACAGATACGCAGTATTTT	15	TRBJ2-3	TRBV4-1	-	TRBD2
CASSQDPQAWGGYTF	TGTGCCAGCAGCCAAGATCCACAGGCTTGGGGAGGCTACACCTTC	15	TRBJ1-2	TRBV3-1/TRBV3-2	-	-
CASSLANTEAFF	TGTGCCAGCAGTTTGGCTAACACTGAAGCTTTCTTT	12	TRBJ1-1	TRBV12-3/TRBV12-4	-	-
CAWSSGQLTAFF	TGTGCCTGGAGTTCGGGACAGTTAACGGCTTTCTTT	12	TRBJ1-1	TRBV30	-	TRBD1
CASSLNSLQGNEQYF	TGTGCCAGCAGCCTAAATTCATTACAGGGGAACGAGCAGTACTTC	15	TRBJ2-7	TRBV7-9	once	TRBD1
CASSMGLGGLENYEQYF	TGTGCCAGTAGTATGGGATTGGGCGGACTAGAGAACTACGAGCAGTACTTC	17	TRBJ2-7	TRBV19	once	TRBD2
CASSVALTGNYGYTF	TGTGCCAGCAGTGTCGCCCTAACAGGGAACTATGGCTACACCTTC	15	TRBJ1-2	TRBV2	-	-
CASSLQHDRGSEAFF	TGCGCCAGCAGCCTACAACACGACAGGGGGTCTGAAGCTTTCTTT	15	TRBJ1-1	TRBV4-1	once	TRBD1
CASGPGTSGWLDEQFF	TGTGCTAGTGGCCCGGGGACTAGCGGGTGGTTGGATGAGCAGTTCTTC	16	TRBJ2-1	TRBV12-5	-	TRBD2
CARGTSGSYEQYF	TGTGCCAGGGGGACTAGCGGTTCCTACGAGCAGTACTTC	13	TRBJ2-7	TRBV2	-	TRBD2
CSVGMTGATEAFF	TGCAGCGTGGGGATGACAGGGGCAACTGAAGCTTTCTTT	13	TRBJ1-1	TRBV29-1	-	TRBD1
CASSPTSGSPETQYF	TGTGCCAGTAGTCCTACTAGCGGGAGTCCTGAGACCCAGTACTTC	15	TRBJ2-5	TRBV19	-	TRBD2
CASSQGTEETQYF	TGTGCCAGCAGCCAGGGGACAGAAGAGACCCAGTACTTC	13	TRBJ2-5	TRBV5-4	-	TRBD1
CASGKGVAGISETQYF	TGTGCCAGCGGAAAGGGGGTAGCGGGAATATCAGAGACCCAGTACTTC	16	TRBJ2-5	TRBV2	-	TRBD2
CASRLSGRAVYEQYF	TGTGCAAGTCGCTTATCCGGGAGGGCCGTCTACGAGCAGTACTTC	15	TRBJ2-7	TRBV12-2	-	-